This T cell receptor beta chain was sequenced in a study of metastatic and nonmetastatic thyroid tumors. In the study overall: Repertoires were compared across blood and tumor or nodule tissue from malignant and benign thyroid patients. Study findings and constraints: The reported finding was significantly higher TCR beta diversity in malignant thyroid tumors relative to benign nodules, in blood and tumor.

Germline V gene lookup returns CDR1 DFQATT and CDR2 SNEGSKA (reference sequence). The CDR3 contains 13 residues. The V and J ends lost 0 bases and 4 bases respectively, with 6 bases between them. Nobody among the patients had been given any treatment before thyroid surgery. In the original processing: The study built a papillary thyroid cancer distant-metastasis classifier from CDR3 differences across clinicopathological groups. Using MiXCR, TCRdb reanalyzed the PCR reads. The V and J calls come from TCRdb's annotation, not from the publication. The sample records 35,000 to 40,000 clones, less than 30% being singletons. Of note for this clone: Its antigen is not known.

Source material: blood. This TCR came from a male donor with papillary thyroid cancer or a benign thyroid nodule (not recorded which). Some clones in this sample may be carry-over from other donors' samples. The rearrangement links TRBV20-1 to TRBJ2-2; D gene unclear. As DNA, the CDR3 is TGCAGTGCTAGAGAGACACTCACCGGGGAGCTGTTTTTT. It encodes CSARETLTGELFF.